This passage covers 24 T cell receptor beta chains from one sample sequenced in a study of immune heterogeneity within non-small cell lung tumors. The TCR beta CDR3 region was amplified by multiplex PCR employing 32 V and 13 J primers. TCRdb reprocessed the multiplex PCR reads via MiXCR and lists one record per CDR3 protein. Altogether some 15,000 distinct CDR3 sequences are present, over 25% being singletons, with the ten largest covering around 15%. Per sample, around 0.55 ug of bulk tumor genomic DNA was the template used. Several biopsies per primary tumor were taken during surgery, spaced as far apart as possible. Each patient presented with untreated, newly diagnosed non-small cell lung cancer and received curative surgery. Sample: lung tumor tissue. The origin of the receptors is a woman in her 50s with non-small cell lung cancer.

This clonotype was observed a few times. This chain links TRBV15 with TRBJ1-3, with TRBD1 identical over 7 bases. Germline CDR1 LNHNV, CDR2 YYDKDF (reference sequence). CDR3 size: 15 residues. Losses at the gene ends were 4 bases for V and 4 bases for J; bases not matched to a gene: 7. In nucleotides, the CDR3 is TGTGCCACCAGCACCCCGACAGGGAGAGGAAACACCATATATTTT. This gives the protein CATSTPTGRGNTIYF. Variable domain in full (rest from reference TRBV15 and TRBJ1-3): DAMVIQNPRYQVTQFGKPVTLSCSQTLNHNVMYWYQQKSSQAPKLLFHYYDKDFNNEADTPDNFQSRRPNTSFCFLDIRSPGLGDTAMYLCATSTPTGRGNTIYFGEGSWLTVV.

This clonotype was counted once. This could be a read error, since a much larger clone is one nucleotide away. CDR3 sequence reads: CASSFFTEATYEQYF. CDR3 in DNA: TGTGCCAGCAGCTTCTTCACAGAAGCCACCTACGAGCAGTACTTC. The chain is built from TRBV5-4 and TRBJ2-7; the D is unclear. The CDR3 loop spans 15 amino acids. The germline V and J ends were trimmed by 2 bases and 2 bases, with 14 bases remaining between them. Germline CDR1 and CDR2: SGHNT and YYREEE (reference sequence).

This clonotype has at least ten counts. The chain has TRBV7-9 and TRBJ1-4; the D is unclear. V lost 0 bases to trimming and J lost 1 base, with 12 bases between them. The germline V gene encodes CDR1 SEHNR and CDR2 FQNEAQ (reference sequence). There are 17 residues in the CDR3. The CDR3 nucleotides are TGTGCCAGCAGCTTAGCATGGAGGGCAGGAACTAATGAAAAACTGTTTTTT. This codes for CASSLAWRAGTNEKLFF.

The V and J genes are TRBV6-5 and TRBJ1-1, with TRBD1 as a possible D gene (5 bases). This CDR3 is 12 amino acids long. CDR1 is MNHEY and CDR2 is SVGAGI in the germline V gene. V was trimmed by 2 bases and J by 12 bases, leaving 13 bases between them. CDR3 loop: CASSYGDGVSFF. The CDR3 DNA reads TGTGCCAGCAGTTACGGGGACGGAGTCTCTTTCTTT.

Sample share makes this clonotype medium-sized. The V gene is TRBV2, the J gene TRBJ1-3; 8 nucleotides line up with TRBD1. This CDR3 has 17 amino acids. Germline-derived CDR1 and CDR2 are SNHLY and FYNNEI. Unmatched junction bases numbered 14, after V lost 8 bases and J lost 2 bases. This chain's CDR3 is CASGGGRDRSTGNTIYF. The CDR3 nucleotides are TGTGCCAGCGGAGGAGGTCGGGACAGGTCTACTGGAAACACCATATATTTT.

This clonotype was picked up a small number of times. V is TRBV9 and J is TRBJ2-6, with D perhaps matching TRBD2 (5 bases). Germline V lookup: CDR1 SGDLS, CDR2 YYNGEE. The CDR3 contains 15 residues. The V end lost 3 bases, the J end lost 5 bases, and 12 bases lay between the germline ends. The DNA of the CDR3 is TGTGCCAGCAGCGAAGGAGGATTTCGGGCCAACGTCCTGACTTTC. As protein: CASSEGGFRANVLTF.

In DNA form, the CDR3 reads TGTGCCATCACCCGGTCCGCCAGGGACTTCTCTGGAAACACCATATATTTT. This gives the protein CAITRSARDFSGNTIYF. V is TRBV10-3 and J is TRBJ1-3; a weak D match, TRBD1 (5 bases). The CDR3 covers 17 residues. The V gene's germline CDR1 is ENHRY and CDR2 SYGVKD. Trimming stripped 7 bases from V and 0 bases from J, with 19 bases between.

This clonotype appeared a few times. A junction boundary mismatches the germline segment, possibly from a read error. The CDR3 nucleotides are TGTGCCAGCAGCACAAACAGGGGATCACCCCCCCACTTT. Its translation is CASSTNRGSPPHF. V is TRBV6-1 and J is TRBJ1-6, with TRBD1 identical over 7 bases. Looked up from germline, CDR1 is MNHNS and CDR2 is SASEGT. The CDR3 has 13 residues.

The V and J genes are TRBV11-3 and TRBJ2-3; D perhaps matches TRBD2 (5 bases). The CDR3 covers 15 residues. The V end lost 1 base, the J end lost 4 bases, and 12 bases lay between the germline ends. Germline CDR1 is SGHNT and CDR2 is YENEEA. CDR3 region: CASSLGGKRADTQYF. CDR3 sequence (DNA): TGTGCCAGCAGCTTAGGAGGGAAGAGGGCAGATACGCAGTATTTT. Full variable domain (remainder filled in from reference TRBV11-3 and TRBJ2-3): EAGVVQSPRYKIIEKKQPVAFWCNPISGHNTLYWYLQNLGQGPELLIRYENEEAVDDSQLPKDRFSAERLKGVDSTLKIQPAELGDSAVYLCASSLGGKRADTQYFGPGTRLTVL.

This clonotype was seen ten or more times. CDR3 DNA sequence: TGTGCCAGCAGCTTGGAGGGTCAGGGCGCAGATACGCAGTATTTT. This codes for CASSLEGQGADTQYF. V usage is TRBV5-8 and J usage is TRBJ2-3; TRBD1 might be the D (5 bases). The V and J ends lost 0 bases and 4 bases respectively, with 12 bases between them. Germline V gene sequence: CDR1 SGHTS, CDR2 YDEGEE. The CDR3 contains 15 residues.

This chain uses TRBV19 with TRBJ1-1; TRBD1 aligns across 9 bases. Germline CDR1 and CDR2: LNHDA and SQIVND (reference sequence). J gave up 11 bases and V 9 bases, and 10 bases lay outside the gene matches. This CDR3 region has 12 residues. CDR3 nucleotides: TGTGCCAGCGGACAGGGGAGGTTGAGGGCTTTCTTT. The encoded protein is CASGQGRLRAFF.

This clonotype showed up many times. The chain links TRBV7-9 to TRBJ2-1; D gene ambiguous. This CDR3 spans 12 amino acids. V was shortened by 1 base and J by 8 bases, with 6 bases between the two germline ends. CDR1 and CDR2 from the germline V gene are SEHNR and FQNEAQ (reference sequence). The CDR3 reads CASSLVWDEQFF. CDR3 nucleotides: TGTGCCAGCAGCTTAGTCTGGGATGAGCAGTTCTTC.

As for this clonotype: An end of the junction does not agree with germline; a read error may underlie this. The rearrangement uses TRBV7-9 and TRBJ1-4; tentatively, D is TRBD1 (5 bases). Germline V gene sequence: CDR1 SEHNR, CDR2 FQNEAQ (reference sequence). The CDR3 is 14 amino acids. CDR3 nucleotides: TGTGCCAGCAGCTCGATGACGGGACGGGGGGGAGTAAGGTTT. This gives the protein CASSSMTGRGGVRF.

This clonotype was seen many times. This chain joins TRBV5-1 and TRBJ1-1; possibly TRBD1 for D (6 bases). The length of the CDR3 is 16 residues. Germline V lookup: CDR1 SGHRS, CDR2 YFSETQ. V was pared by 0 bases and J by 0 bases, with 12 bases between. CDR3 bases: TGCGCCAGCAGCTTGGGACAGGTATTTATGAACACTGAAGCTTTCTTT. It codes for CASSLGQVFMNTEAFF.

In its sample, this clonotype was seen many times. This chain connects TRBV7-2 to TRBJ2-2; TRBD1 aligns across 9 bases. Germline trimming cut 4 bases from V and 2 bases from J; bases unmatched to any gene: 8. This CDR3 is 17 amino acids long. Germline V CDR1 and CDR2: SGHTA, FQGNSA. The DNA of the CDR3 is TGTGCCAGCAGCTCGACTCCGGGACAGGGCAACACCGGGGAGCTGTTTTTT. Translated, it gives CASSSTPGQGNTGELFF.

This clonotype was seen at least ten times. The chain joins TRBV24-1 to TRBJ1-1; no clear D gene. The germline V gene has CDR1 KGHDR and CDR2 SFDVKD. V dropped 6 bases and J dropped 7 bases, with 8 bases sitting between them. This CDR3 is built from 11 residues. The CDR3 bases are TGTGCCACCAGTTTAATGGGTGAAGCTTTCTTT. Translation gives CATSLMGEAFF.

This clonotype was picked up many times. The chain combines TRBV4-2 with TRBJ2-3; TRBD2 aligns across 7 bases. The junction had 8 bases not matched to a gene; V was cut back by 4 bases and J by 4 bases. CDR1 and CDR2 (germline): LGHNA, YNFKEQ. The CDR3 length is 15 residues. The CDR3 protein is CASSPRERGPDTQYF. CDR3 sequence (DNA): TGTGCCAGCAGCCCTCGGGAGCGGGGACCAGATACGCAGTATTTT.

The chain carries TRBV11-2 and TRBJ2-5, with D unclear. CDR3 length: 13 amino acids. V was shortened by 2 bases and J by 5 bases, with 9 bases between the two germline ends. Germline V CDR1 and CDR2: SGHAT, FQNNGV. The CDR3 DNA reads TGTGCCAGCAGCTTATGCCATAGGGAGACCCAGTACTTC. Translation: CASSLCHRETQYF. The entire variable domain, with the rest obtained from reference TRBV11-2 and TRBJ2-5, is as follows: EAGVAQSPRYKIIEKRQSVAFWCNPISGHATLYWYQQILGQGPKLLIQFQNNGVVDDSQLPKDRFSAERLKGVDSTLKIQPAKLEDSAVYLCASSLCHRETQYFGPGTRLLVL.

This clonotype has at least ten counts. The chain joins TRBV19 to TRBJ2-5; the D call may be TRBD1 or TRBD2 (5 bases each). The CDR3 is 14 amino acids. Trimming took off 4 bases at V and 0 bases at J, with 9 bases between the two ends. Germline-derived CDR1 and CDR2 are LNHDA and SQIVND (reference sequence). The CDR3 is CASSRDGYQETQYF. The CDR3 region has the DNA TGTGCCAGTAGTAGGGACGGGTACCAAGAGACCCAGTACTTC. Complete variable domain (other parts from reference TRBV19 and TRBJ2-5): DGGITQSPKYLFRKEGQNVTLSCEQNLNHDAMYWYRQDPGQGLRLIYYSQIVNDFQKGDIAEGYSVSREKKESFPLTVTSAQKNPTAFYLCASSRDGYQETQYFGPGTRLLVL.

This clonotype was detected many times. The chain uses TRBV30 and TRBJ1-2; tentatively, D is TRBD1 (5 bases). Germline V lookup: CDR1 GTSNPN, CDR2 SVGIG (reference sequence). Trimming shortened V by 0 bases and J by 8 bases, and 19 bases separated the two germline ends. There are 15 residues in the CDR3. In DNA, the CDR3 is TGTGCCTGGAGTGTTTCAGGGACCACCAGCCGGGGCTACACCTTC. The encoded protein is CAWSVSGTTSRGYTF.

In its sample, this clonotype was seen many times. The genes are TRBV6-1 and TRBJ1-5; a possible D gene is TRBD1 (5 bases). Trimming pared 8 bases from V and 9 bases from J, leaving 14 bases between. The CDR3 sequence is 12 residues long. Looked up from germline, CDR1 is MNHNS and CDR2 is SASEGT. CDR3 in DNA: TGTGCCAGCTCAAGGGGATTCGGGCCCCAGCATTTT. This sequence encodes CASSRGFGPQHF.

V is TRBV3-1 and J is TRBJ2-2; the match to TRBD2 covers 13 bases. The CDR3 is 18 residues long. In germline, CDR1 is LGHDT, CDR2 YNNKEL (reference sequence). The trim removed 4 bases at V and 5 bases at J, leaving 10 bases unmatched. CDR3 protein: CASSPSRLAGGRTGELFF. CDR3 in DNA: TGTGCCAGCAGCCCCAGCCGACTAGCGGGAGGTAGGACCGGGGAGCTGTTTTTT.

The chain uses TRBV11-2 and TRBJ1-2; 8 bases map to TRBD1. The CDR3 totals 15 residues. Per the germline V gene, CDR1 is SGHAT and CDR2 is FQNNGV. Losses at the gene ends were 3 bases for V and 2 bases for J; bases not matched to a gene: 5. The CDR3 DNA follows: TGTGCCAGCAGCTTGGGACAGGTTTTAAACTATGGCTACACCTTC. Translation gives CASSLGQVLNYGYTF.

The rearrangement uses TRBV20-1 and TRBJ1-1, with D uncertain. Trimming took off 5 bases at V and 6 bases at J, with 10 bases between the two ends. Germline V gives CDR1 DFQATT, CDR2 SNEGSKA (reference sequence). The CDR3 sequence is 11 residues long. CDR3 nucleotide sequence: TGCAGTGCTCCCACTGGGCCTGAAGCTTTCTTT. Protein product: CSAPTGPEAFF.